This T cell receptor (beta chain) was sequenced during a study of regulatory T cells in long-lasting Graves disease. Overall study context: Those with persistent Graves' disease had received antithyroid drugs for over 5 years with positive TSH receptor antibodies.

For TCR beta, libraries came from iRepertoire HTBI primers and Arm-PCR of CDR3 regions. TCRdb analysed the multiplex PCR reads with MiXCR anew, one entry per CDR3 protein. The profile shows approximately 380,000 distinct CDR3 sequences, around 20% of them singletons. This clonotype came up many times. Time point noted: persistent/refractory GD, antithyroid drugs over 5 years with positive TRAb. There was RNA extracted from PBMCs, and the TCR library was made from it. Per American Thyroid Association guidelines, Graves' disease was diagnosed. Germline lookup yields CDR1 DFQATT and CDR2 SNEGSKA (reference sequence). This CDR3 spans 14 amino acids. With 1 base removed from V and 5 bases from J, the gap between germline ends came to 12 bases.

The TCR comes from a female donor with Graves disease. V and J are TRBV20-1 and TRBJ1-5, with D maybe TRBD1 (5 bases). The sample was peripheral blood mononuclear cells (PBMCs), taken when the disease was refractory, from a patient treated with antithyroid drugs. CDR3 region: CSARAAGRDQPQHF. As DNA, the CDR3 is TGCAGTGCTAGAGCGGCAGGGAGAGATCAGCCCCAGCATTTT.